This T cell receptor (beta chain) was recorded in a study of T cells after yellow fever vaccination. Losses at the gene ends were 6 bases for V and 4 bases for J; bases not matched to a gene: 3. In germline, CDR1 is MNHEY, CDR2 SVGAGI. The CDR3 spans 13 residues. The table lists this clonotype with a few counts. Generation of TCR cDNA used 5'RACE template switching (which added a universal primer site and UMIs). One entry per CDR3 protein, called by TCRdb with MiXCR from the 5' RACE reads. Among hundreds of thousands of distinct CDR3 sequences listed, 8.7% were seen once. This sequence joins TRBV6-5 and TRBJ1-2, with 9 bases fitting TRBD1. The input for sequencing was PBMCs, taken on the day of the first yellow fever vaccination. This receptor was taken from a man aged 18-30 years who received the YFV17D yellow fever vaccine. CDR3 residues: CASRPGQGYGYTF. The CDR3 nucleotides are TGTGCCAGCAGGCCGGGACAGGGCTATGGCTACACCTTC.